One and the same sample provided the 9 T cell receptor beta chains below, sequenced in a study of immune heterogeneity within non-small cell lung tumors. Bulk tumor genomic DNA, around 600 ng per sample, was the template. Doctors removed several biopsies from each primary tumor during surgery, keeping them far apart. Patients underwent curative surgery for untreated, newly diagnosed non-small cell lung cancer. Amplification of TCR beta CDR3 was performed by multiplex PCR with 32 V and 13 J primers. From the multiplex PCR reads, TCRdb called clonotypes with MiXCR, one entry per CDR3 protein. This sample has tens of thousands of distinct CDR3 sequences, with 25% to 30% found just once. The sequencing input was lung tumor tissue. The receptor set was obtained from a man between 35 and 55 years old with non-small cell lung cancer.

For this clonotype: Given a much more abundant clone one base away, this may be a read error. The chain combines TRBV12-3 or TRBV12-4 with TRBJ2-7, with 7 bases identical to TRBD1. CDR3 length: 15 residues. J was trimmed by 9 bases and V by 7 bases; bases with no gene match: 18. The CDR3 is CASNAADRVGHGQYF. The CDR3 DNA follows: TGTGCCAGCAACGCAGCCGACAGGGTGGGACACGGGCAGTACTTC.

This rearrangement joins TRBV20-1 to TRBJ2-1; D not certain. The CDR3 is 12 amino acids. Germline V lookup: CDR1 DFQATT, CDR2 SNEGSKA (reference sequence). V gave up 5 bases and J gave up 4 bases, with 9 bases separating them. The CDR3 DNA follows: TGCAGTGCTCGTTCCGGGTACAATGAGCAGTTCTTC. Its protein product is CSARSGYNEQFF.

Here the CDR3 reads CASSLTIGGRAMSEQFF. Written as DNA, the CDR3 is TGTGCCAGCAGCTTAACGATTGGCGGGAGGGCCATGAGTGAGCAGTTCTTC. The rearrangement uses TRBV7-3 and TRBJ2-1; 9 bases agree with TRBD2. From germline, CDR1 is SGHTA and CDR2 FQGTGA. Trimming at V came to 0 bases and at J to 9 bases, leaving 12 bases not matched to a gene. The CDR3 has 17 residues.

The chain uses TRBV11-3 and TRBJ2-4, with TRBD2 identical over 10 bases. Trimming removed 0 bases from V and 12 bases from J; junction bases left unmatched: 8. CDR3 length: 15 residues. Germline-derived CDR1 and CDR2 are SGHNT and YENEEA. The CDR3 DNA sequence: TGTGCCAGCAGCTTAGAAGTCAGCGGGAGGGCCCCTCAGTACTTC. It specifies CASSLEVSGRAPQYF.

A few counts support this clonotype. This sequence joins TRBV27 and TRBJ1-1; possibly TRBD1 for D (5 bases). V lost 6 bases and J 3 bases, leaving 20 bases between the germline ends. This CDR3 has 16 amino acids. From germline, CDR1 is MNHEY and CDR2 SMNVEV (reference sequence). DNA for the CDR3: TGTGCCAGCAGCCCGGATCGTGTAGGGGTTTACACTGAAGCTTTCTTT. Translating it yields CASSPDRVGVYTEAFF.

In this sample, this clonotype turned up many times. The chain combines TRBV6-2 or TRBV6-3 with TRBJ2-1; D ambiguous. V lost 6 bases and J 6 bases, leaving 15 bases between the germline ends. This CDR3 is 14 amino acids long. Germline V gives CDR1 MNHEY, CDR2 SVGEGT. The CDR3 sequence is CASSYELRSNEQFF. The CDR3 nucleotides read TGTGCCAGCAGCTACGAACTCCGCAGCAATGAGCAGTTCTTC.

As regards this clonotype: Being one base from a much bigger clone, this may be a read error. The genes are TRBV5-1 and TRBJ2-3; D unresolved. In germline, CDR1 is SGHRS, CDR2 YFSETQ. The ends were cut back, 0 bases at V and 5 bases at J, with 10 bases in the middle. CDR3 size: 14 residues. The CDR3 loop reads CASSLGLSGDTQYF. Here the CDR3 DNA reads TGCGCCAGCAGCTTGGGATTGAGTGGAGATACGCAGTATTTT. Full variable domain (remainder filled in from reference TRBV5-1 and TRBJ2-3): KAGVTQTPRYLIKTRGQQVTLSCSPISGHRSVSWYQQTPGQGLQFLFEYFSETQRNKGNFPGRFSGRQFSNSRSEMNVSTLELGDSALYLCASSLGLSGDTQYFGPGTRLTVL.

The V gene is TRBV11-2, the J gene TRBJ2-5; tentatively, D is TRBD1 (5 bases). V gave up 1 base and J gave up 1 base, with 10 bases separating them. This CDR3 contains 15 residues. Germline V lookup: CDR1 SGHAT, CDR2 FQNNGV. The CDR3 nucleotides read TGTGCCAGCAGCTTAGGGGGCACCCGCCAAGAGACCCAGTACTTC. Amino acid sequence: CASSLGGTRQETQYF.

The chain recombines TRBV2 with TRBJ1-5; 10 bases are a match to TRBD1. The CDR3 length is 15 residues. The ends lost 5 bases at V and 6 bases at J; junction bases unmatched: 7. CDR1 is SNHLY and CDR2 is FYNNEI in the germline V gene. The CDR3 loop reads CASSTDRGPGQPQHF. CDR3 nucleotide sequence: TGTGCCAGCAGTACCGACAGGGGGCCGGGTCAGCCCCAGCATTTT.